These 18 T cell receptor beta chains came from one sample sequenced in a study of shared clonotypes between healthy human individuals. Here immunoSEQ multiplex PCR was the method, and the copy in TCRdb shows in-frame clones only, minus some. The repertoire includes over 2 million clones, around 92% of them detected once, and approximately 0.41% sits in the top ten. The sequencing input was naive CD4+ T cells from PBMCs. Stated subset: CD45RA+ positively selected. The receptor source for this set is a man aged 18-30 years in good health. Some clones in this sample may be carry-over from other donors' samples.

This chain connects TRBV28 to TRBJ1-1, with D uncertain. The V gene lost 7 bases and the J gene lost 1 base, with 7 bases spanning the gap. Germline loops: CDR1 MDHEN, CDR2 SYDVKM. The CDR3 loop spans 12 amino acids. The CDR3 loop reads CASKSANTEAFF. The CDR3, as DNA: TGTGCCAGCAAATCGGCGAACACTGAAGCTTTCTTT.

The CDR3 nucleotides read TGCGCCAGCAGCTTAACAGGGGATGCTAATGAAAAACTGTTTTTT. Encoded protein: CASSLTGDANEKLFF. The V gene is TRBV5-1, the J gene TRBJ1-4; 7 nucleotides line up with TRBD1. V trimming: 2 bases; J trimming: 3 bases; junction bases outside the gene matches: 4. Germline V gene lookup returns CDR1 SGHRS and CDR2 YFSETQ. This CDR3 has 15 amino acids.

The chain links TRBV28 to TRBJ1-2; D gene uncertain. This CDR3 spans 12 amino acids. V lost 8 bases to trimming and J lost 6 bases, with 13 bases between them. The germline CDR1 and CDR2 sequences are MDHEN and SYDVKM. The CDR3 spells CASLRLHDGYTF. The CDR3 region has the DNA TGTGCCAGCCTTCGGCTGCATGATGGCTACACCTTC.

V gene TRBV16 combines with J gene TRBJ2-1, with D tentatively TRBD2 (6 bases). Germline CDR1 KGHSY, CDR2 FQNENV. The CDR3 has 14 residues. The V and J ends lost 4 bases and 7 bases respectively, with 14 bases between them. CDR3 protein: CASSLLAVGNEQFF. CDR3 bases: TGTGCCAGCAGCCTACTAGCTGTTGGGAATGAGCAGTTCTTC.

The CDR3 reads CAISGVTSYNEQFF. In DNA form, the CDR3 reads TGTGCCATCAGTGGTGTAACGTCCTACAATGAGCAGTTCTTC. This chain uses TRBV10-3 with TRBJ2-1; D gene ambiguous. Germline CDR1 ENHRY, CDR2 SYGVKD. Trimming shortened V by 4 bases and J by 1 base, and 8 bases separated the two germline ends. There are 14 residues in the CDR3.

CDR3 sequence reads: CASSEGVGRKTQYF. CDR3 coding DNA: TGTGCCAGCAGTGAGGGGGTCGGGAGAAAGACCCAGTACTTC. J is TRBJ2-5 and V is TRBV28; D is possibly TRBD1 or TRBD2 (6 bases each). The CDR3 totals 14 residues. V was cut by 5 bases and J by 6 bases, with 16 bases left in between. Germline assignment: CDR1 MDHEN and CDR2 SYDVKM. The variable domain in full, completed from reference TRBV28 and TRBJ2-5, reads DVKVTQSSRYLVKRTGEKVFLECVQDMDHENMFWYRQDPGLGLRLIYFSYDVKMKEKGDIPEGYSVSREKKERFSLILESASTNQTSMYLCASSEGVGRKTQYFGPGTRLLVL.

The rearrangement uses TRBV5-8 and TRBJ2-7; tentatively, D is TRBD1 (6 bases). Germline V gene sequence: CDR1 SGHTS, CDR2 YDEGEE. V lost 1 base, J lost 5 bases, and 19 bases lay in between. The CDR3 consists of 16 residues. CDR3 DNA sequence: TGTGCCAGCAGCTTGAATAAGGGGGTGGTCGTCCACGAGCAGTACTTC. This translates into CASSLNKGVVVHEQYF.

The chain links TRBV7-8 to TRBJ2-2; D is unclear. The length of the CDR3 is 16 residues. V was pared by 5 bases and J by 5 bases, with 18 bases between. CDR1 and CDR2 from the germline V gene are SGHVS and FQNEAQ. The CDR3 DNA reads TGTGCCAGCAGCCTGGCCCGTGCCCCCACGACCGGGGAGCTGTTTTTT. This translates into CASSLARAPTTGELFF.

The CDR3 spells CASSLPPGQGGDEQFF. In DNA form, the CDR3 reads TGTGCCAGCAGTTTACCCCCCGGACAGGGGGGCGATGAGCAGTTCTTC. The chain carries TRBV28 and TRBJ2-1, with 10 bases aligning to TRBD1. Germline V lookup: CDR1 MDHEN, CDR2 SYDVKM. Germline trimming cut 2 bases from V and 8 bases from J; bases unmatched to any gene: 9. The CDR3 length is 16 residues.

Of note for this clone: The same CDR3 also results from other DNA sequences found in this sample. The chain couples TRBV18 to TRBJ1-1; 7 positions agree with TRBD1. Trimming took 2 bases from V and 4 from J; bases not matched to a gene: 4. CDR1 and CDR2 (germline): KGHSH, LQKENI. The CDR3 is 14 residues long. The CDR3 DNA follows: TGTGCCAGCTCACCAAACAGGGGCGGCACTGAAGCTTTCTTT. The encoded protein is CASSPNRGGTEAFF.

The J gene is TRBJ2-5, the V gene TRBV5-1, with D maybe TRBD1 (8 bases). CDR3 size: 16 residues. The germline V and J ends were trimmed by 3 bases and 4 bases, with 19 bases remaining between them. CDR1 SGHRS and CDR2 YFSETQ come from the germline V gene. CDR3 nucleotide sequence: TGCGCCAGCAGCTCCCGAGGAAACAGGGGGGGAGAGACCCAGTACTTC. This sequence encodes CASSSRGNRGGETQYF.

The DNA of the CDR3 is TGTGCCAGCAGTGAAGAGCCCCGGGACAGCAATCAGCCCCAGCATTTT. Its translation: CASSEEPRDSNQPQHF. This rearrangement joins TRBV2 to TRBJ1-5, with D perhaps matching TRBD1 (5 bases). Germline-derived CDR1 and CDR2 are SNHLY and FYNNEI. The CDR3 has 16 residues. V lost 1 base and J 1 base, leaving 11 bases between the germline ends.

The chain recombines TRBV9 with TRBJ2-3; 7 bases are a match to TRBD2. The trim removed 4 bases at V and 3 bases at J, leaving 11 bases unmatched. Germline CDR1 is SGDLS and CDR2 is YYNGEE. The CDR3 is 16 amino acids. The CDR3 DNA is TGTGCCAGCAGCCCCATAGCGGCTAGCGGAACAGATACGCAGTATTTT. Its translation: CASSPIAASGTDTQYF.

The CDR3 loop reads CASTQQGAGANVLTF. The CDR3 DNA reads TGCGCCAGCACCCAACAGGGGGCTGGGGCCAACGTCCTGACTTTC. V and J are TRBV5-1 and TRBJ2-6, with 8 nucleotides matching TRBD1. V lost 6 bases, J lost 2 bases, and 4 bases stayed unmatched. Looked up from germline, CDR1 is SGHRS and CDR2 is YFSETQ. The CDR3 consists of 15 residues.

The chain is built from TRBV7-9 and TRBJ2-5; D might be TRBD1 (6 bases). V lost 7 bases, J lost 5 bases, and 11 bases lay in between. CDR1 and CDR2 from the germline V gene are SEHNR and FQNEAQ (reference sequence). This CDR3 is 12 amino acids long. CDR3 sequence reads: CASKSQGETQYF. CDR3 nucleotides: TGTGCCAGCAAAAGCCAGGGGGAGACCCAGTACTTC.

The chain joins TRBV7-6 to TRBJ1-2, with a tentative D call TRBD1 (6 bases). V was cut by 1 base and J by 10 bases, with 10 bases left in between. There are 12 residues in the CDR3. CDR1 is SGHVS, CDR2 FNYEAQ, per germline. In nucleotides, the CDR3 is TGTGCCAGCAGCTTAGGGGAGGGGGACTACACCTTC. Its translation: CASSLGEGDYTF.

The chain combines TRBV4-1 with TRBJ2-7; the D gene could be TRBD1 or TRBD2 (5 bases each). Per the germline V gene, CDR1 is MGHRA and CDR2 is YSYEKL. CDR3 length: 14 residues. Trimming removed 4 bases at V and 2 bases at J, with 12 bases between. The CDR3 loop is CASSLGVLTYEQYF. The CDR3 DNA follows: TGCGCCAGCAGCCTGGGGGTCCTGACCTACGAGCAGTACTTC.

The gene calls are TRBV28 and TRBJ1-2; perhaps TRBD1 as D (6 bases). This CDR3 is 13 amino acids long. Germline CDR1 reads MDHEN; CDR2 reads SYDVKM. V was shortened by 7 bases and J by 7 bases, with 16 bases between the two germline ends. The CDR3 spells CASTPRGGSGYTF. The CDR3 DNA is TGTGCCAGCACCCCTAGGGGGGGGAGTGGCTACACCTTC.